The TCR beta chain described here comes from a study of identical twins (dated by TCRdb to 2016 to 2018). Study-wide context: TCR alpha and beta repertoires from monozygotic twins, unrelated adults of various ages and cord blood were deep-sequenced to test whether fetal clonotypes persist. Replicate twin experiments were performed at different times using different library preparation protocols to rule out contamination.

Every donor was a healthy Caucasian. The study also sequenced three unrelated non-twin adults: a male aged 18 to 29, a male aged 50 to 60 and a female aged 50 to 60. Miltenyi CD45RO+ enrichment and human naive T-cell isolation kits were used to isolate memory (CD45RO+) and naive T cells from PBMC. This clonotype was seen more than once but under ten times. The antigen it recognizes is unknown. The junction differs from germline at one of its ends, possibly a read error. The CDR3 measures 15 amino acids from cysteine to phenylalanine. Of all the DNA, just the CDR3 is kept, 45 bases in frame from base 1. The germline V gene encodes CDR1 MNHNS and CDR2 SASEGT. The library was built by means of 5' RACE. Instrument on record: Illumina HiSeq 2000. Template switching added a universal primer binding site, and the final cDNA carried a unique molecular identifier that allowed TCR cDNA molecules to be counted accurately. Specific primers in the conserved constant-segment region were used to synthesize first-strand cDNA for the TCR alpha and beta chains. To control for contamination, each cDNA library was double barcoded with a SMART-Mk sample barcode plus Illumina barcodes. Two successive PCR steps introduced TruSeq adapter sequences along with Illumina sample barcodes. The TCR alpha and beta cDNA libraries were sequenced on the Illumina HiSeq platform using custom primers. Turning to the authors' computational methods: Raw reads were processed with MiGEC to extract unique molecular identifiers, and MiXCR was used to determine CDR3 positions. For each individual, recombination models were inferred using an EM algorithm with the repgenHMM and IGoR tools. The tcR package in R was used for shared clonotype analysis, with sharing normalized by the product of cloneset sizes. To study raw recombination free of thymic and clonal selection effects, out-of-frame nonproductive sequences were analyzed. In TCRdb, the public reads were trimmed at Q25 with fastp and aligned with MiXCR, with productive beta chains retained. Records with the same CDR3 protein are collapsed into one entry carrying the most frequent genes and DNA. The V and J calls were determined by TCRdb, not by the authors. This sample comprises 400,000 or so distinct CDR3 sequences, around 9.7% of them detected only once. Jointly, the top ten make up approximately 9.3% of the sample.

Paper-wide results and their limitations: Fewer insertions were carried by abundant cord blood beta clonotypes, a similar but weaker trend appeared in young adult naive repertoires, and no such trend appeared in memory repertoires. Compared with coincidental sharing between unrelated individuals, out-of-frame TCR alpha sequences shared between twins had an excess of sequences with low generation probability. Because the same donors could not be followed over many years, conclusions were based on cross-sectional statistical analysis. The excess sharing between twins in beta out-of-frame sequences was weaker because fewer shared sequences reduced the signal-to-noise ratio. In monozygotic twins, out-of-frame TCR alpha sharing was systematically underestimated by recombination models, although the models agreed with sharing between unrelated individuals. Invariant T cells such as MAIT and iNKT could partly confound zero-insertion analyses, though diverse VJ usage argued against this for most clonotypes.

The receptor chain draws on TRBV6-1 and TRBJ2-3; TRBD2 aligns with 8 central bases. This TCR derives from a woman between 45 and 60 years old in good health. Sequenced sample: naive T cells sorted from blood. Sample cell subset or site, as interpreted from the label and publication: cells isolated with a human naive T-cell isolation kit. The nucleotide sequence reads TGTGCCAGCAGTAAAGCGGGAAGCGGGGGAGATACGCAGTATTTT. This encodes CASSKAGSGGDTQYF.